A selection of T cell receptor beta chains follows, all from one sample in a study of shared clonotypes between healthy human individuals. TCRdb keeps only in-frame clones here, not all; method: immunoSEQ multiplex PCR. Seen here are 450,000 or so clones, approximately 77% observed once, and the top ten hold 12%. The material sequenced was PBMCs. The receptors shown here come from a woman aged 40 to 50 in good health. Some clones in this sample may be carry-over from other donors' samples. The CDR3 runs from the conserved cysteine through the conserved F or W. Fields, in order: J gene, V gene, D gene, clone size, CDR3 protein, CDR3 DNA. The D gene is left open where the match is weak. Clone size is not always given. Where it is, it says once, few, many or a class for expanded clones.

TRBJ1-2	TRBV2	TRBD1	NA	CASRHDRGGDYGYTF	TGTGCCAGCAGGCACGACAGGGGAGGGGACTATGGCTACACCTTC
TRBJ2-6	TRBV5-4	NA	few	CASSLVGSGANVLTF	TGTGCCAGCAGCTTGGTGGGATCCGGGGCCAACGTCCTGACTTTC
TRBJ2-7	TRBV7-2	TRBD2	NA	CASSLRLAGYEQYF	TGTGCCAGCAGCTTGAGACTAGCGGGTTACGAGCAGTACTTC
TRBJ1-4	TRBV28	NA	NA	CASTGTYEKLFF	TGTGCCAGCACAGGGACATACGAAAAACTGTTTTTT
TRBJ1-2	TRBV29-1	NA	NA	CSVTLPGGGYTF	TGCAGCGTCACCCTGCCGGGGGGCGGCTACACCTTC
TRBJ2-7	TRBV6-4	NA	NA	CASSDLPYGRVGTYEQYF	TGTGCCAGCAGTGACCTGCCCTACGGCCGCGTTGGCACCTACGAGCAGTACTTC
TRBJ1-2	TRBV6-5	TRBD1	NA	CASSWTGDGYTF	TGTGCCAGCAGCTGGACAGGGGATGGCTACACCTTC
TRBJ1-3	TRBV7-9	NA	NA	CASNLGGSGNTIYF	TGTGCCAGCAACTTAGGGGGCTCTGGAAACACCATATATTTT
TRBJ2-5	TRBV7-8	TRBD2	NA	CASSLGRGRAGETQYF	TGTGCCAGCAGCTTAGGACGGGGGAGGGCCGGGGAGACCCAGTACTTC
TRBJ1-2	TRBV12-2	NA	NA	CASRLPLERTAACLYTF	TGTGCAAGTCGCTTACCTTTAGAGAGGACCGCCGCGTGTTTATACACCTTC
TRBJ2-7	TRBV10-2	TRBD1	NA	CASSEYRTGLRRYF	TGCGCCAGCAGTGAGTATAGGACAGGCCTTAGAAGATACTTC
TRBJ2-3	TRBV28	NA	NA	CASRGVVSSTDTQYF	TGTGCCAGCAGGGGGGTAGTTTCTAGCACAGATACGCAGTATTTT